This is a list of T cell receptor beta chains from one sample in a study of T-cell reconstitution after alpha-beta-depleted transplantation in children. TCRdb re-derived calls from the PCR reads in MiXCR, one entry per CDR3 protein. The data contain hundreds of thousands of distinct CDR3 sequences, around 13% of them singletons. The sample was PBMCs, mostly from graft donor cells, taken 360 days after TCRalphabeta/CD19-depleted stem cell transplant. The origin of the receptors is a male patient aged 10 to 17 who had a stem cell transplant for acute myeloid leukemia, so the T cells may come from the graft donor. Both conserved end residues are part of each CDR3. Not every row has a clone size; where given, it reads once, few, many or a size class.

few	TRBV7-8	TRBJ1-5	CASSLEGSLSNQPQHF
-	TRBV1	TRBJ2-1	CTSSQALWTSGFDNEQFF
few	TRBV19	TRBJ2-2	CASLGLAGAGELFF
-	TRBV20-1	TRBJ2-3	CSASKPRGREDTQYF
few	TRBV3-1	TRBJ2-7	CASSQEAGLAGGLNYEQYF
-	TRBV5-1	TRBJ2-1	CASSRWTSGTYNVQFF
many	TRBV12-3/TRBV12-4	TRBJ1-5	CASSLSTGLQPQHF
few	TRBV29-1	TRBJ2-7	CSVRTANEQYF
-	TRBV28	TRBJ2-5	CASSLFRLAGDGETQYF
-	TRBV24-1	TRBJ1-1	CATSDFRHTEAFF
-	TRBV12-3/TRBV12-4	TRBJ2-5	CASRDNRDSQETQYF
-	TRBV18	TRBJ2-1	CASSPKLPRSYNEQFF
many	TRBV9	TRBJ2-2	CASSVVGGGELFF
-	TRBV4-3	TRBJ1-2	CASSQDLGAGGYTF
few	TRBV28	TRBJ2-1	CASGGRVPSYNEQFF
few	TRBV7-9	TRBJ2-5	CASSLPDRKAETQYF
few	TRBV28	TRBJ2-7	CASSEGGQSYEQYF
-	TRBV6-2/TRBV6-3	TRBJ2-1	CASSYWDISYNEQFF
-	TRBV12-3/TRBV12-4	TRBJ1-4	CASTQGWPNEKLFF
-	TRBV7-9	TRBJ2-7	CASGGIGTGSAYEQYF
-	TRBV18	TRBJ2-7	CASSPEERGGYEQYF
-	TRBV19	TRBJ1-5	CASSRDSGTTNQPQHF
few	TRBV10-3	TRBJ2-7	CAIGPGQGAYEQYF
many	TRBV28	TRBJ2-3	CASLIGVDTQYF
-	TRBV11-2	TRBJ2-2	CASSPGGPGLADTGELFF
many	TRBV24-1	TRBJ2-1	CATSDFVPHNEQFF
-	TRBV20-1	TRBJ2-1	CSARSLAGLEQFF
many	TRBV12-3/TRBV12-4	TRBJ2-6	CASLEAGANVLTF